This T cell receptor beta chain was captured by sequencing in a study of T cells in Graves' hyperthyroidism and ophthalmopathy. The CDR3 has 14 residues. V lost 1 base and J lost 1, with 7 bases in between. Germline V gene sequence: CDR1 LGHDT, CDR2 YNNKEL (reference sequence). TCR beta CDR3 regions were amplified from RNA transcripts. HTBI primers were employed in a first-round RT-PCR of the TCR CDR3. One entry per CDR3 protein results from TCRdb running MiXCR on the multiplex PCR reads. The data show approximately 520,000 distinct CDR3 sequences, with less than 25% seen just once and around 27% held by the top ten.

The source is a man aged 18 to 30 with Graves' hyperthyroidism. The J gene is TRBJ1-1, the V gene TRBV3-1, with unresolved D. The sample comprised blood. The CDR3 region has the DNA TGTGCCAGCAGCCAAGTCCAGGAGAACACTGAAGCTTTCTTT. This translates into CASSQVQENTEAFF.